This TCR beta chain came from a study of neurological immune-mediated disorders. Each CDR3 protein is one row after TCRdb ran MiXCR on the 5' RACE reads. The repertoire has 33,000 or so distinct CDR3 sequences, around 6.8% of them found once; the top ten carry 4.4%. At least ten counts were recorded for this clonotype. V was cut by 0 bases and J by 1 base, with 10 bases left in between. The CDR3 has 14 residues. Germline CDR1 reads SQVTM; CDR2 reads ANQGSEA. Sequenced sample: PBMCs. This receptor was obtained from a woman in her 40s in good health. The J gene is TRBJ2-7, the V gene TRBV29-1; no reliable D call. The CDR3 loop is CSVEDFADSYEQYF. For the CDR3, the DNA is TGCAGCGTTGAAGATTTCGCGGATTCCTACGAGCAGTACTTC.